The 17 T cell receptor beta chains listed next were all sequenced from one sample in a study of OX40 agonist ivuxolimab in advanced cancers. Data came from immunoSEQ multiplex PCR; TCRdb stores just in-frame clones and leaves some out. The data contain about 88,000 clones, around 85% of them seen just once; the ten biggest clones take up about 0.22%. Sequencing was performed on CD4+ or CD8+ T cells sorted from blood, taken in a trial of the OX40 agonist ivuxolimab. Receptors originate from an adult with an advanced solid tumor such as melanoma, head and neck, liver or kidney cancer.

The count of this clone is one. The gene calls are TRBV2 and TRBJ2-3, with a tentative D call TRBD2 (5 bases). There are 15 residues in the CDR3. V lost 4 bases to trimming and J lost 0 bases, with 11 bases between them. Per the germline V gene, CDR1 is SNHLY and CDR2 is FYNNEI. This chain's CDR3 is CASSGTRGSTDTQYF. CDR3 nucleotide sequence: TGTGCCAGCAGTGGAACCCGGGGAAGCACAGATACGCAGTATTTT.

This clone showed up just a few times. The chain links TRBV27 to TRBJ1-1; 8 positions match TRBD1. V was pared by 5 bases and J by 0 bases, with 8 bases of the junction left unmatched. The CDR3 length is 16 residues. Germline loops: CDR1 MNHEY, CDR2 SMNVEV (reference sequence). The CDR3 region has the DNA TGTGCCAGCAGTCTCCGGACAGGGACTTTGAACACTGAAGCTTTCTTT. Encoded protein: CASSLRTGTLNTEAFF.

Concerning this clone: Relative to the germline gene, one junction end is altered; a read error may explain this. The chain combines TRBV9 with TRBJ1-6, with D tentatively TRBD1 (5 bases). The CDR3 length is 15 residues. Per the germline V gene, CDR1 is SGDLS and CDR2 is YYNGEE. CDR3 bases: TGTGCCAGCACCGTAGACCCAGGGACGAATTCACCCCTCCACTTT. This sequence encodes CASTVDPGTNSPLHF. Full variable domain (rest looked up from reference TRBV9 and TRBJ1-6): DSGVTQTPKHLITATGQRVTLRCSPRSGDLSVYWYQQSLDQGLQFLIQYYNGEERAKGNILERFSAQQFPDLHSELNLSSLELGDSALYFCASTVDPGTNSPLHFGNGTRLTVT.

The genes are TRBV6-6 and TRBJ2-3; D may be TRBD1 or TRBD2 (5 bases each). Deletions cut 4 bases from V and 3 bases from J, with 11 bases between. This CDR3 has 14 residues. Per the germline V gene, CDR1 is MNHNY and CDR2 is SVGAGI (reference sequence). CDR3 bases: TGTGCCAGCAGTTCTTCTGGGGGAACAGATACGCAGTATTTT. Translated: CASSSSGGTDTQYF.

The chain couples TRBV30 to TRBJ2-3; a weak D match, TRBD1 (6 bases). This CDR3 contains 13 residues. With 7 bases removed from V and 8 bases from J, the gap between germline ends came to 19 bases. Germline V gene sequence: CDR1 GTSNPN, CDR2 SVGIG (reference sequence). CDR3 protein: CAYTGTHTGTQYF. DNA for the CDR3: TGTGCCTATACCGGGACACATACGGGTACGCAGTATTTT.

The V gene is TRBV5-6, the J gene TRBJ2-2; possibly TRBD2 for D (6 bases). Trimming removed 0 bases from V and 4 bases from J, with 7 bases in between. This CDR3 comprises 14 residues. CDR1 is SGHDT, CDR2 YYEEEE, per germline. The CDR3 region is CASSLVGGTGELFF. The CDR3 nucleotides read TGTGCCAGCAGCTTGGTGGGGGGCACCGGGGAGCTGTTTTTT.

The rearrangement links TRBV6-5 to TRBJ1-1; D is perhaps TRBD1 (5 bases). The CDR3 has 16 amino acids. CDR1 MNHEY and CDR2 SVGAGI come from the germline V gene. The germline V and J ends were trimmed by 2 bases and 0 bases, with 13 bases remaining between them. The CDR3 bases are TGTGCCAGCAGTTACCTGGGGGGAAACCTGAACACTGAAGCTTTCTTT. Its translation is CASSYLGGNLNTEAFF.

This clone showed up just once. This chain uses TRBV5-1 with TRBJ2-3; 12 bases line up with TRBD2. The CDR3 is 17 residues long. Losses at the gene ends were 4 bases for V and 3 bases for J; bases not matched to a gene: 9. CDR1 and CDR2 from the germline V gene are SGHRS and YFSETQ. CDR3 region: CASSPPTSGGGTDTQYF. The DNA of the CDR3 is TGCGCCAGCAGCCCCCCGACTAGCGGGGGCGGAACAGATACGCAGTATTTT.

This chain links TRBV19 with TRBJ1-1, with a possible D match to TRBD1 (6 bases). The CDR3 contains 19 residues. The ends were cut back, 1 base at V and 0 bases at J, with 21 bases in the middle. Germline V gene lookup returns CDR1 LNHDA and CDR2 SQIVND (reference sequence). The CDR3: CASSIGPHRAKRMNTEAFF. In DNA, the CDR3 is TGTGCCAGTAGTATAGGGCCCCACAGGGCTAAGCGCATGAACACTGAAGCTTTCTTT.

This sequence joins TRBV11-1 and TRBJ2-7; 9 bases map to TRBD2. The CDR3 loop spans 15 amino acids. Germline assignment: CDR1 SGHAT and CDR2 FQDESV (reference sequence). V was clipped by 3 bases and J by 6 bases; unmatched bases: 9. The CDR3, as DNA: TGTGCCAGCAGCTTGACCCCCGGGACTAGCCGCGAGCAGTACTTC. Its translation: CASSLTPGTSREQYF.

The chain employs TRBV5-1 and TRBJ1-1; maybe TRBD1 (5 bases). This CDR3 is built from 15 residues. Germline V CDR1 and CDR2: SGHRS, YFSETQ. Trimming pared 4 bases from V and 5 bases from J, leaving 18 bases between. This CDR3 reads CASSGRTGGGTEAFF. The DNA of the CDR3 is TGCGCCAGCAGCGGGAGAACCGGCGGGGGGACTGAAGCTTTCTTT.

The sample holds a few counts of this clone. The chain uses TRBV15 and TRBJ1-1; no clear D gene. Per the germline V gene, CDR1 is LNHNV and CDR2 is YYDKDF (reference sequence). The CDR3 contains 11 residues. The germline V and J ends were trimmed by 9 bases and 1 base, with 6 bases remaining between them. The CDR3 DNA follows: TGTGCCACAAGGAAGAACACTGAAGCTTTCTTT. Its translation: CATRKNTEAFF.

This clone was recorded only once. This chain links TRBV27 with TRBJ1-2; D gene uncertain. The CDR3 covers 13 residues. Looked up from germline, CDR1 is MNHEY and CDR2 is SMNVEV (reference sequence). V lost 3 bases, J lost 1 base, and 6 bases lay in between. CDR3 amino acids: CASSFTLNYGYTF. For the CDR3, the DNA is TGTGCCAGCAGTTTCACACTTAACTATGGCTACACCTTC.

The CDR3 DNA follows: TGTGCCAGCAGCCTGACAGGGAGGCAGCCCCAGCATTTT. This translates into CASSLTGRQPQHF. This chain connects TRBV28 to TRBJ1-5, with TRBD1 identical over 7 bases. Losses at the gene ends were 6 bases for V and 7 bases for J; bases not matched to a gene: 6. CDR1 and CDR2 (germline): MDHEN, SYDVKM. The length of the CDR3 is 13 residues.

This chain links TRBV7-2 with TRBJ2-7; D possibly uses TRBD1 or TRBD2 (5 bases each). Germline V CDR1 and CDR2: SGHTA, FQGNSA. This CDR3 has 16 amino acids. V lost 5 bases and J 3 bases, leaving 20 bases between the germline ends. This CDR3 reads CASSPIGTGRHYEQYF. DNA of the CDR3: TGTGCCAGCAGCCCGATTGGGACGGGGCGTCACTACGAGCAGTACTTC.

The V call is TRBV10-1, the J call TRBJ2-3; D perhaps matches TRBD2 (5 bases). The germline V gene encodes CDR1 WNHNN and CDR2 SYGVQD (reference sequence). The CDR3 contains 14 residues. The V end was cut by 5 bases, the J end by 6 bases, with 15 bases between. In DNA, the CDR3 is TGCGCCAGCAGTCCTTCCGGGCCGGGGGATACGCAGTATTTT. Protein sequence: CASSPSGPGDTQYF.

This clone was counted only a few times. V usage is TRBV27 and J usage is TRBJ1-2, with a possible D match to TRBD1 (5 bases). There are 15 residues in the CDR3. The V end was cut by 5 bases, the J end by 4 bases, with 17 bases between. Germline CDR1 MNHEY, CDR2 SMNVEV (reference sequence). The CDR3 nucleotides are TGTGCCAGCAGTCCACTGGGAGTCGGGGGCTATGGCTACACCTTC. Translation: CASSPLGVGGYGYTF.